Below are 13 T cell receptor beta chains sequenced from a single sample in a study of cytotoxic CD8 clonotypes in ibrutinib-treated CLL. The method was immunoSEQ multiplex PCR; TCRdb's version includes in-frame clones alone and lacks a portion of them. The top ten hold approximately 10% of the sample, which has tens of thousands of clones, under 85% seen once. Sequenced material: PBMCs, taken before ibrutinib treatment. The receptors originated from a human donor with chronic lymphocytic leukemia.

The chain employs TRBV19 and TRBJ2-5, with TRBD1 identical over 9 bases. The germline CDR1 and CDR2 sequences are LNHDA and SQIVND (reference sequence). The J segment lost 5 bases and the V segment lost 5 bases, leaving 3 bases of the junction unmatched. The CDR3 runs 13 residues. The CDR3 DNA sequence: TGTGCCAGTAGTGGGACAGGGCCCGAGACCCAGTACTTC. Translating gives CASSGTGPETQYF. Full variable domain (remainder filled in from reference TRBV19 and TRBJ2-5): DGGITQSPKYLFRKEGQNVTLSCEQNLNHDAMYWYRQDPGQGLRLIYYSQIVNDFQKGDIAEGYSVSREKKESFPLTVTSAQKNPTAFYLCASSGTGPETQYFGPGTRLLVL.

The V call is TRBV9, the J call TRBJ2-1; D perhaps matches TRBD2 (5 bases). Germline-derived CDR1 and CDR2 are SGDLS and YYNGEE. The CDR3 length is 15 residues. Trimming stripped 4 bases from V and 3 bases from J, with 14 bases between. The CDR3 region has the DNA TGTGCCAGCAGCCGGGCAGCGGAGAGCTACAATGAGCAGTTCTTC. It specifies CASSRAAESYNEQFF.

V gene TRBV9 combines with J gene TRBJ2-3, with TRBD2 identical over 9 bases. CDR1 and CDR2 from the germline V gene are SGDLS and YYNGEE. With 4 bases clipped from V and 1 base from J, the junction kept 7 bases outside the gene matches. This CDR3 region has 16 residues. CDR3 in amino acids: CASSLTSGSGTDTQYF. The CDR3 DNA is TGTGCCAGCAGCCTCACTAGCGGGTCTGGCACAGATACGCAGTATTTT.

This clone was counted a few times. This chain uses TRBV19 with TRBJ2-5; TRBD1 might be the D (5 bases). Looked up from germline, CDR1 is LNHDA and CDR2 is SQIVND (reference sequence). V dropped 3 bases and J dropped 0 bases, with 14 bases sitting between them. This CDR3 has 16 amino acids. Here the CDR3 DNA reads TGTGCCAGTAGTATCGGGTCTGGGGCAGACCAAGAGACCCAGTACTTC. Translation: CASSIGSGADQETQYF.

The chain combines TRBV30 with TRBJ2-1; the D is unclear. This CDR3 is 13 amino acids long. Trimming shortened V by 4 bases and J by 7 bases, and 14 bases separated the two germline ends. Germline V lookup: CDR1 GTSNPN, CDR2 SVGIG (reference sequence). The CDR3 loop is CAWTRQFDNEQFF. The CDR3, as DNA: TGTGCCTGGACTAGGCAGTTCGATAATGAGCAGTTCTTC.

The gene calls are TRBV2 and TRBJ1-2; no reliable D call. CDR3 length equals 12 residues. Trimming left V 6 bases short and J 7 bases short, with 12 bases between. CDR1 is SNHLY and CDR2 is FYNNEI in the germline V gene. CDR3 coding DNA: TGTGCCAGCAGAGAGGTAACCTTTGGCTACACCTTC. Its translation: CASREVTFGYTF.

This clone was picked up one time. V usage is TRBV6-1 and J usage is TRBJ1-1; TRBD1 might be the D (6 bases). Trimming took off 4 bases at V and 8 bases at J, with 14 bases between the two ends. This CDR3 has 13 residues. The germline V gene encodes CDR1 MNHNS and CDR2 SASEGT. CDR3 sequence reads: CASSVSLQGEAFF. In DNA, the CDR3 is TGTGCCAGCAGTGTATCCTTGCAGGGGGAAGCTTTCTTT.

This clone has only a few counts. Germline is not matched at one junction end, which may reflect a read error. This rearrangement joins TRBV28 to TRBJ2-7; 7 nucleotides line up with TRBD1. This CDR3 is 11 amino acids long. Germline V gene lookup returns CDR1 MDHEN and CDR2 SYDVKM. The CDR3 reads CASSGPQGISF. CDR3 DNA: TGTGCCAGCAGCGGACCACAGGGGATCAGCTTC.

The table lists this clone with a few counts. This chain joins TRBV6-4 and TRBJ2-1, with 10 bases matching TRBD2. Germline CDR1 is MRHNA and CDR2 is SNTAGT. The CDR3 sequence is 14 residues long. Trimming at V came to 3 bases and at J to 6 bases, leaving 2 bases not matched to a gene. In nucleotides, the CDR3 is TGTGCCAGCAGTGAGTCTAGCGGGGGCAATGAGCAGTTCTTC. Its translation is CASSESSGGNEQFF.

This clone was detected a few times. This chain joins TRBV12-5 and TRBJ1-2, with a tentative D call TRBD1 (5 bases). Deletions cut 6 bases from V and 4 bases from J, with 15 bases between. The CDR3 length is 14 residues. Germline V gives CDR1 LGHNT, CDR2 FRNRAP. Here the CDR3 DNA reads TGTGCTAGTGGCAGGGAGCACGAGAGCTATGGCTACACCTTC. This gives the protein CASGREHESYGYTF.

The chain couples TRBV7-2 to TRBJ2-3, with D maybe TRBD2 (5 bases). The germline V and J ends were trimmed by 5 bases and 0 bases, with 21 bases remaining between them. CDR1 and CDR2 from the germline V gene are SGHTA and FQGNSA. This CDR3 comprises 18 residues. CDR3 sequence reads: CASSPSVYGGYSTDTQYF. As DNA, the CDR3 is TGTGCCAGCAGCCCAAGCGTATACGGCGGGTATAGCACAGATACGCAGTATTTT. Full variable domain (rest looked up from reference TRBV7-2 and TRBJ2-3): GAGVSQSPSNKVTEKGKDVELRCDPISGHTALYWYRQSLGQGLEFLIYFQGNSAPDKSGLPSDRFSAERTGGSVSTLTIQRTQQEDSAVYLCASSPSVYGGYSTDTQYFGPGTRLTVL.

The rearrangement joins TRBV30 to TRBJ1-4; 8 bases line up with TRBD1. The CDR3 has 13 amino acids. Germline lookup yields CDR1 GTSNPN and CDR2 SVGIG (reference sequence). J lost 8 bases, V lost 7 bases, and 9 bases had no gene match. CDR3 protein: CAYTQGAQEKLFF. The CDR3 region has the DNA TGTGCCTACACCCAGGGGGCTCAGGAAAAACTGTTTTTT.

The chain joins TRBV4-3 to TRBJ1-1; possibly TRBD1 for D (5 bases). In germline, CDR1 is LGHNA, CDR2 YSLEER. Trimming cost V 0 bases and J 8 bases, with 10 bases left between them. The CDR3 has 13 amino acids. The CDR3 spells CASSQEWAGEAFF. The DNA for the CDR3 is TGCGCCAGCAGCCAAGAATGGGCAGGGGAAGCTTTCTTT.